This TCR beta chain was sequenced during a study of T cell responses to AZD1222 COVID-19 vaccine. The CDR3 extends over 15 amino acids. V lost 3 bases and J lost 4; bases outside the gene matches: 3. Germline V gives CDR1 SGHTA, CDR2 FQGTGA. TCRdb keeps only in-frame clones here, not all; method: immunoSEQ multiplex PCR. The sample carries about 100,000 clones, about 83% recorded once. The sequence was obtained from an adult in good health. The source material was peripheral blood, sampled on day 0 of AZD1222 vaccination. The gene calls are TRBV7-3 and TRBJ2-1; 10 bases are a match to TRBD2. This CDR3 is CASSFTSGVYNEQFF. As DNA, the CDR3 is TGTGCCAGCAGCTTTACTAGCGGGGTATACAATGAGCAGTTCTTC.